This is a list of T cell receptor beta chains from one sample in a study of blood T cells in healthy people across ages. TCRdb reanalysed the 5' RACE reads using MiXCR and keeps one entry per CDR3 protein. Of about 1.8 million distinct CDR3 sequences in the sample, about 49% were seen once. The sequenced sample was blood. The receptors shown here come from a middle-aged woman in good health. Each CDR3 is given with its conserved first and last residue. A D gene is named only where the DNA matches it firmly. Clone size is given for some rows only: seen once, a few or many times, or a class if the clone is expanded.

-	TRBD1	TRBV20-1	TRBJ2-3	CSASSRGRLYTDTQYF	TGCAGTGCTAGTAGTAGGGGGCGTTTGTACACAGATACGCAGTATTTT
-	-	TRBV10-3	TRBJ1-1	CAISAMNTEAFF	TGTGCCATCAGTGCCATGAACACTGAAGCTTTCTTT
-	TRBD2	TRBV9	TRBJ2-3	CASSPATSPSTDTQYF	TGTGCCAGCAGCCCCGCGACTAGCCCGAGCACAGATACGCAGTATTTT
-	-	TRBV10-3	TRBJ2-1	CAISESKLSEQFF	TGTGCCATCAGTGAGTCGAAACTGAGTGAGCAGTTCTTC
few	TRBD2	TRBV7-2	TRBJ2-3	CASSLGLAGGYSTDTQYF	TGTGCCAGCAGCTTAGGGCTAGCGGGGGGATATAGCACAGATACGCAGTATTTT
-	TRBD2	TRBV11-2	TRBJ2-5	CASSIRGGSYQETQYF	TGTGCCAGCAGCATACGCGGGGGTTCGTACCAAGAGACCCAGTACTTC
few	-	TRBV4-3	TRBJ2-4	CASSQEIAKNIQYF	TGCGCCAGCAGCCAAGAGATAGCCAAAAACATTCAGTACTTC
-	-	TRBV28	TRBJ2-7	CASVMGLRAYEQYF	TGTGCCAGCGTAATGGGTCTCCGGGCCTACGAGCAGTACTTC
-	-	TRBV9	TRBJ2-3	CASSVAGGTGIDTQYF	TGTGCCAGCAGCGTAGCCGGTGGGACGGGAATAGATACGCAGTATTTT
few	-	TRBV7-2	TRBJ2-1	CASSRQVNEQFF	TGTGCCAGCAGCCGACAGGTAAATGAGCAGTTCTTC
few	-	TRBV18	TRBJ2-5	CASSIGRQETQYF	TGTGCCAGCTCAATAGGACGCCAAGAGACCCAGTACTTC
-	-	TRBV6-5	TRBJ2-5	CASSPRQVLGTQYF	TGTGCCAGCAGCCCACGACAGGTGTTAGGGACCCAGTACTTC
few	-	TRBV7-6	TRBJ1-5	CASSLELFRANSNQPQHF	TGTGCCAGCAGCTTAGAGCTTTTCAGGGCAAATAGCAATCAGCCCCAGCATTTT
few	-	TRBV28	TRBJ2-7	CASRHTTYEQYF	TGTGCCAGCAGACATACAACCTACGAGCAGTACTTC
-	-	TRBV2	TRBJ2-5	CASRFRGAGEQYF	TGTGCCAGCAGATTCAGGGGCGCGGGGGAGCAGTACTTC
-	TRBD1	TRBV29-1	TRBJ2-7	CSAHGTGYNEQYF	TGCAGCGCTCACGGGACAGGGTACAATGAGCAGTACTTC
few	-	TRBV6-5	TRBJ2-3	CASSYGPIDTQYF	TGTGCCAGCAGTTACGGTCCCATAGATACGCAGTATTTT
few	TRBD1	TRBV19	TRBJ2-1	CATRGGTVLNEQFF	TGTGCCACCCGCGGTGGGACAGTTTTAAATGAGCAGTTCTTC
-	TRBD1	TRBV9	TRBJ2-1	CASSIRPPGQGDWGSYNEQFF	TGTGCCAGCAGCATTCGACCCCCGGGACAGGGGGACTGGGGCTCCTACAATGAGCAGTTCTTC
-	-	TRBV6-1	TRBJ2-6	CASGETGTGANVLTF	TGTGCCAGCGGTGAAACGGGAACTGGGGCCAACGTCCTGACTTTC
-	TRBD1	TRBV7-2	TRBJ2-1	CASSSQGEGFYNEQFF	TGTGCCAGCAGCTCACAGGGGGAAGGTTTCTACAATGAGCAGTTCTTC
-	-	TRBV20-1	TRBJ2-7	CSARSGAFSYEQYF	TGCAGTGCTAGGTCTGGGGCCTTCTCCTACGAGCAGTACTTC
few	-	TRBV27	TRBJ1-2	CASVWRAKPRGYTF	TGTGCCAGCGTTTGGCGGGCCAAGCCGAGGGGCTACACCTTC
-	-	TRBV5-1	TRBJ2-5	CASRFRDQETQYF	TGCGCCAGCAGGTTCAGGGACCAAGAGACCCAGTACTTC
-	TRBD1	TRBV28	TRBJ1-5	CASRSRDRGVNQPQHF	TGTGCCAGCAGATCCCGGGACAGGGGGGTTAATCAGCCCCAGCATTTT
-	TRBD1	TRBV18	TRBJ1-4	CASSRIQGADEKLFF	TGTGCCAGCTCACGGATACAGGGGGCTGATGAAAAACTGTTTTTT
-	-	TRBV19	TRBJ2-2	CASSTGTTGAGELFF	TGTGCCAGTAGTACCGGGACTACAGGGGCCGGGGAGCTGTTTTTT
-	-	TRBV4-2	TRBJ2-2	CASSQDPRVQGDTGELFF	TGTGCCAGCAGCCAAGACCCGCGCGTCCAGGGAGACACCGGGGAGCTGTTTTTT
-	TRBD2	TRBV27	TRBJ2-1	CASSAPRTSGGVFNEQFF	TGTGCCAGCAGTGCCCCGCGGACTAGCGGGGGGGTTTTCAATGAGCAGTTCTTC
-	-	TRBV27	TRBJ2-7	CASSLYLGQTYEQYF	TGTGCCAGCAGTTTATATCTCGGACAGACCTACGAGCAGTACTTC
few	-	TRBV7-9	TRBJ1-2	CASSLLGNSNYGYTF	TGTGCCAGCAGCTTACTAGGCAACAGCAACTATGGCTACACCTTC
-	TRBD2	TRBV20-1	TRBJ2-1	CSARDRSARETYNEQFF	TGCAGTGCTAGAGATCGGTCGGCGCGGGAGACCTACAATGAGCAGTTCTTC
few	-	TRBV29-1	TRBJ2-6	CSVEDQVENGANVLTF	TGCAGCGTTGAAGACCAGGTAGAAAATGGGGCCAACGTCCTGACTTTC
-	TRBD2	TRBV28	TRBJ2-3	CASSWTRRFVTDTQYF	TGTGCCAGCAGTTGGACTAGGAGGTTTGTCACAGATACGCAGTATTTT
-	TRBD2	TRBV20-1	TRBJ2-1	CSARDVASGGVPAGNEQFF	TGCAGTGCTAGAGATGTGGCTAGCGGGGGGGTCCCCGCTGGGAATGAGCAGTTCTTC
many	-	TRBV27	TRBJ2-7	CASSPRGTGSYEQYF	TGTGCCAGCAGCCCCCGAGGGACCGGTTCCTACGAGCAGTACTTC
few	-	TRBV4-3	TRBJ1-2	CASSQDLAGYNYGYTF	TGCGCCAGCAGCCAAGATCTTGCAGGCTATAACTATGGCTACACCTTC
-	-	TRBV9	TRBJ2-2	CASSAGLEAGELFF	TGTGCCAGCAGCGCGGGACTCGAGGCCGGGGAGCTGTTTTTT
-	-	TRBV7-2	TRBJ2-5	CASSLGDRVARVQETQYF	TGTGCCAGCAGCCTTGGGGACCGAGTAGCGAGGGTCCAAGAGACCCAGTACTTC
-	TRBD1	TRBV2	TRBJ2-4	CASRGTVVNIQYF	TGTGCCAGCAGGGGGACAGTGGTAAACATTCAGTACTTC
few	TRBD1	TRBV20-1	TRBJ2-7	CSARETGTGTLSQYF	TGCAGTGCTAGGGAAACCGGGACAGGTACTCTGTCCCAGTACTTC
-	-	TRBV11-2	TRBJ2-1	CASSDTGLTYNEQFF	TGTGCCAGCAGCGATACAGGGCTAACCTACAATGAGCAGTTCTTC
-	-	TRBV29-1	TRBJ1-1	CSVEGQGDEAFF	TGCAGCGTTGAAGGGCAGGGTGATGAAGCTTTCTTT
few	TRBD1	TRBV5-1	TRBJ2-3	CASSWDRTDTQYF	TGCGCCAGCAGCTGGGACAGAACAGATACGCAGTATTTT
-	-	TRBV15	TRBJ2-3	CATSKGDSSTDTQYF	TGTGCCACCAGCAAGGGCGACTCTAGCACAGATACGCAGTATTTT
few	-	TRBV5-1	TRBJ2-4	CASSNGGSSGVAKNIQYF	TGCGCCAGCAGCAATGGGGGCTCCAGTGGGGTAGCCAAAAACATTCAGTACTTC
-	-	TRBV14	TRBJ1-5	CASSQGPGHLNQPQHF	TGTGCCAGCAGCCAAGGCCCGGGACACCTCAATCAGCCCCAGCATTTT
-	TRBD1	TRBV7-9	TRBJ2-5	CASSLRAGGCGLKETQYF	TGTGCCAGCAGCTTACGGGCAGGGGGTTGTGGATTGAAAGAGACCCAGTACTTC
-	TRBD2	TRBV9	TRBJ2-3	CASSDGRGGRNTQYF	TGTGCCAGCAGCGATGGGCGGGGGGGCCGAAATACGCAGTATTTT
few	TRBD1	TRBV28	TRBJ2-5	CASSLPTGGGETQYF	TGTGCCAGCAGTTTACCCACAGGGGGAGGAGAGACCCAGTACTTC
-	-	TRBV27	TRBJ2-1	CASSPAGLSSYNEQFF	TGTGCCAGCAGTCCGGCGGGGTTGAGCTCCTACAATGAGCAGTTCTTC
-	TRBD2	TRBV27	TRBJ2-3	CASSLWRPGLVTDTQYF	TGTGCCAGCAGTTTATGGAGGCCGGGACTAGTGACAGATACGCAGTATTTT
-	TRBD1	TRBV7-2	TRBJ1-2	CASSHRGQGGYTF	TGTGCCAGCAGCCACCGCGGACAGGGCGGCTACACCTTC
-	-	TRBV7-2	TRBJ2-5	CTSSLEGGTETQYF	TGTACCAGCAGCTTAGAGGGGGGGACGGAGACCCAGTACTTC